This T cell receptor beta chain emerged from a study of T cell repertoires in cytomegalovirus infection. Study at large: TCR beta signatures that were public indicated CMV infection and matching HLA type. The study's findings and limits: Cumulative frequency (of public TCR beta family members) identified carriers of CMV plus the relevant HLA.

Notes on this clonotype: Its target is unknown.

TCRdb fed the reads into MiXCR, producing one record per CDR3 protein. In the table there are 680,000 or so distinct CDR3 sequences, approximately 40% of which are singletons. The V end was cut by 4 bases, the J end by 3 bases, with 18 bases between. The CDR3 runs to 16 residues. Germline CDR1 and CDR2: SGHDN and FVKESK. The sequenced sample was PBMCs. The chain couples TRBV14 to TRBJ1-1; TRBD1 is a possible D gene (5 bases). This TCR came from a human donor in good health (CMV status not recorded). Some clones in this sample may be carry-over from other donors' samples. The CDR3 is CASSRIRVQGDTEAFF. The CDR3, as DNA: TGTGCCAGCAGCCGGATAAGGGTGCAGGGTGACACTGAAGCTTTCTTT.